This T cell receptor beta chain was identified during a study of OX40 agonist ivuxolimab in advanced cancers. Study-wide background: Recorded diagnoses for dose-escalation patients were hepatocellular carcinoma, melanoma, renal cell or head and neck cancer. Overall study results and limits: CD4+ T cells averaged fewer expanded clones than CD8+ T cells. Those patients achieving a partial response at 0.1-3.0 mg/kg showed among the lowest clonal expansion.

J lost 8 bases, V lost 5 bases, and 8 bases had no gene match. Germline V CDR1 and CDR2: SGHNT, YENEEA. The CDR3 loop spans 15 amino acids. Sequenced by immunoSEQ multiplex PCR; TCRdb stores in-frame clones only, minus some. The profile shows about 77,000 clones, 80% to 90% of them singletons. On this clone: The antigen is unknown.

The J gene is TRBJ2-1, the V gene TRBV11-3, with 11 positions matching TRBD2. This clonotype was sampled from an adult with an advanced solid tumor such as melanoma, head and neck, liver or kidney cancer. Sequencing was performed on CD4+ or CD8+ T cells sorted from blood, taken in a trial of the OX40 agonist ivuxolimab. CDR3 amino acids: CASSRELLAGDEQFF. The CDR3 DNA is TGTGCCAGCAGCCGCGAGCTACTAGCGGGGGATGAGCAGTTCTTC.